This T cell receptor beta chain was profiled in a study of T cells after yellow fever vaccination. As for the study in general: Researchers used SMART-Seq v4 Ultra Low Input to prepare fractions that had low cell numbers. Findings and caveats of the study: Abundant contaminating clonotypes from the bulk population could appear in FACS-sorted repertoires.

MiXCR, run by TCRdb on the 5' RACE reads, gives a single entry per CDR3 protein. The table lists nearly 550,000 distinct CDR3 sequences, under 25% of them singletons, with 13% to 15% in the top ten. This clonotype showed up just a few times. The antigen remains undetermined. Germline V gene data show CDR1 as SEHNR and CDR2 as FQNEAQ (reference sequence). CDR3 size: 12 residues. The V and J ends lost 0 bases and 15 bases, in that order; junction bases with no gene match: 4. The sequence was obtained from a man under 40 who received the YFV17D yellow fever vaccine. This material consisted of PBMCs, taken 15 days after the yellow fever booster vaccination. J is TRBJ2-1 and V is TRBV7-9; 8 bases fit TRBD1. In DNA form, the CDR3 reads TGTGCCAGCAGCTTAGCGGCAGGGGGCCCGTTCTTC. It yields the protein CASSLAAGGPFF.